Listed below are T cell receptor beta chains from one sample, sequenced in a study of beta chain features in type 1 diabetes. TCRdb's table, derived via immunoSEQ multiplex PCR, lists solely in-frame clones and lacks some. The sample has hundreds of thousands of clones, roughly 13% seen once. Material for sequencing was naive CD4+ T cells from blood. These receptors were taken from a young man with type 1 diabetes. The CDR3 runs from the conserved cysteine through the conserved F or W. The D gene is left open where the match is weak. Only part of the rows carry a size: once, few, many, or a class if the clone is expanded.

J,size,D,V,DNA,CDR3
TRBJ1-3,.,.,TRBV15,TGTGCCACCAGCAGAGATGTCGGGAATTCTGGAAACACCATATATTTT,CATSRDVGNSGNTIYF
TRBJ2-1,few,.,TRBV20-1,TGCAGTGCGGCCCGGGTGGGCGAGCAGTTCTTC,CSAARVGEQFF
TRBJ1-3,few,.,TRBV9,TGTGCCAGCAGCGTAGATGGGGTGCGCGGAAACACCATATATTTT,CASSVDGVRGNTIYF
TRBJ2-7,few,TRBD2,TRBV18,TGTGCCAGCTCACCACGGACTAGCGGGGGTCAGAGCTCCTACGAGCAGTACTTC,CASSPRTSGGQSSYEQYF
TRBJ2-7,.,.,TRBV20-1,TGCAGTGCTAGACTCTTGGACGAGCAGTACTTC,CSARLLDEQYF
TRBJ2-3,.,TRBD2,TRBV2,TGTGCCAGCAGTACTAGCGGGGGGGCAGATACGCAGTATTTT,CASSTSGGADTQYF
TRBJ2-3,few,TRBD2,TRBV5-6,TGTGCCAGCAGCTTCCCTAGCGGGGGGACGCAGTATTTT,CASSFPSGGTQYF
TRBJ2-1,few,.,TRBV6-5,TGTGCCAGCAGGAGAACAGGGGAGGCCTACAATGAGCAGTTCTTC,CASRRTGEAYNEQFF
TRBJ2-2,few,TRBD1,TRBV29-1,TGCAGCGTTGCTGGTTTAGGGACAGGGCGACCCGGGGAGCTGTTTTTT,CSVAGLGTGRPGELFF
TRBJ1-5,.,TRBD1,TRBV18,TGTGCCAGCTCACCAGGGACAGGGGGGGACAATCAGCCCCAGCATTTT,CASSPGTGGDNQPQHF
TRBJ1-2,.,.,TRBV4-2,TGTGCCAGCAGCCAAGATAGCCTGATGGGGTATGGCTACACCTTC,CASSQDSLMGYGYTF
TRBJ2-7,.,TRBD2,TRBV5-1,TGCGCCAGCAGCCTCACTAGCGGGGATGTCTACGAGCAGTACTTC,CASSLTSGDVYEQYF
TRBJ1-1,.,.,TRBV29-1,TGCAGCGTTGAATGGGGAGGGACTGAAGCTTTCTTT,CSVEWGGTEAFF
TRBJ1-1,.,.,TRBV29-1,TGCAGCGTTGAAGATCGCGGGGAGACCGAAGCTTTCTTT,CSVEDRGETEAFF
TRBJ1-3,.,.,TRBV6-6,TGTGCCAGCAGACAGAGCTCTGGAAACACCATATATTTT,CASRQSSGNTIYF
TRBJ1-1,few,.,TRBV5-1,TGCGCCAGCAGCTTTGGGGTCGACACTGAAGCTTTCTTT,CASSFGVDTEAFF
TRBJ1-6,few,.,TRBV25-1,TGTGCCAGCAGTGCGGCAGACAGGCAGAATTCACCCCTCCACTTT,CASSAADRQNSPLHF
TRBJ2-3,few,TRBD2,TRBV10-3,TGTGCCATCAGTCGCGGGGGGTCCACAGATACGCAGTATTTT,CAISRGGSTDTQYF
TRBJ2-3,few,TRBD2,TRBV7-8,TGTGCCAGCAGCTTGGGCGGGGGTGTCACAGATACGCAGTATTTT,CASSLGGGVTDTQYF
TRBJ2-1,.,.,TRBV25-1,TGTGCCAGCAGTGACCTGGGGTCCCACTCCTACAATGAGCAGTTCTTC,CASSDLGSHSYNEQFF
TRBJ2-7,.,.,TRBV6-1,TGTGCCAGTCGGTTCCTCAACTCCTACGAGCAGTACTTC,CASRFLNSYEQYF
TRBJ2-5,few,.,TRBV4-2,TGTGCCAGCAGCCAAGGATGGGCGCAAGAGACCCAGTACTTC,CASSQGWAQETQYF
TRBJ1-2,few,.,TRBV25-1,TGTGCCAGCAGTGAAAGGAAGGATGACTATGGCTACACCTTC,CASSERKDDYGYTF
TRBJ2-6,.,.,TRBV5-4,TGTGCCAGCAGCTTGGCGGGCTCTGGGGCCAACGTCCTGACTTTC,CASSLAGSGANVLTF
TRBJ1-1,few,TRBD1,TRBV19,TGTGCCAGTAGTCAGACAGGGGGCTTGACTGAAGCTTTCTTT,CASSQTGGLTEAFF
TRBJ2-5,.,.,TRBV6-6,TGTGCCAGCAGTTACTCGGGCAGCCAAGAGACCCAGTACTTC,CASSYSGSQETQYF
TRBJ1-1,.,.,TRBV20-1,TGCAGTGCTAGAGATCCCACTGAAGCTTTCTTT,CSARDPTEAFF
TRBJ2-1,.,.,TRBV10-3,TGTGCCATCAGTGATGGGCAGGGGTCCTACAATGAGCAGTTCTTC,CAISDGQGSYNEQFF
TRBJ2-7,few,TRBD1,TRBV27,TGTGCCAGCAGTACTACAGGGGTCTACGAGCAGTACTTC,CASSTTGVYEQYF
TRBJ2-7,few,TRBD1,TRBV19,TGTGCCAGTAGTATTAACAGGGGCTACGAGCAGTACTTC,CASSINRGYEQYF
TRBJ1-2,few,TRBD1,TRBV4-1,TGCGCCAGCAGCCTCACGGGACAGGGACCATTACCTTATGGCTACACCTTC,CASSLTGQGPLPYGYTF
TRBJ2-7,few,TRBD2,TRBV25-1,TGTGCCAGCAGTGAATATCGCGGGGGTCACTACGAGCAGTACTTC,CASSEYRGGHYEQYF
TRBJ1-4,.,.,TRBV6-5,TGTGCCAGCAGGGGCAGGGGCGTAGGACTGTTTTTT,CASRGRGVGLFF
TRBJ2-3,few,.,TRBV7-6,TGTGCCAGCAGCTTAGCGGTCGGGCAGGGTCGACGTACGCAGTATTTT,CASSLAVGQGRRTQYF
TRBJ1-5,few,.,TRBV7-9,TGTGCCAGCAGCTTAGTCAAGGATCAGCCCCAGCATTTT,CASSLVKDQPQHF
TRBJ1-4,few,TRBD1,TRBV7-2,TGTGCCAGCAGCTCTTCCGGGACAGCTCTTGAAAAACTGTTTTTT,CASSSSGTALEKLFF